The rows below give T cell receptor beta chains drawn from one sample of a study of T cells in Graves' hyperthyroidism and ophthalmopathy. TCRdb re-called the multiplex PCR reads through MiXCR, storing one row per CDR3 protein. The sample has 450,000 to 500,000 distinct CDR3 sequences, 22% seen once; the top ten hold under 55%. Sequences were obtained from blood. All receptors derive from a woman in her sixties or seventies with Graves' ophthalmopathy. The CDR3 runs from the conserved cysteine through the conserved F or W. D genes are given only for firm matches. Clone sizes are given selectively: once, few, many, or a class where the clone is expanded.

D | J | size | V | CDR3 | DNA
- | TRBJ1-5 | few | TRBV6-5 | CASSYSMEAQHF | TGTGCCAGCAGTTACTCGATGGAGGCCCAGCATTTT
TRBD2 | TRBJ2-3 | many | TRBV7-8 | CASSSGLAGHTDTQYF | TGTGCCAGCAGCTCCGGACTAGCGGGGCACACAGATACGCAGTATTTT
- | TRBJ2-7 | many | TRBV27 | CASSSRLPYEQYF | TGTGCCAGCAGTTCCCGGCTTCCCTACGAGCAGTACTTC
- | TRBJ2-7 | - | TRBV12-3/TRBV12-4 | CASSLDRAQYEQYF | TGTGCCAGCAGTCTGGACCGCGCTCAGTACGAGCAGTACTTC
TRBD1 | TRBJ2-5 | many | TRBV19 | CASSIRQGAEQTQYF | TGTGCCAGTAGTATACGACAGGGGGCGGAACAGACCCAGTACTTC
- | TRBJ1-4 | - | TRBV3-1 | CASSQDHGEKLFF | TGTGCCAGCAGCCAAGATCATGGGGAAAAACTGTTTTTT
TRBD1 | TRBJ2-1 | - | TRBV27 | CASSFRTGGYNEQFF | TGTGCCAGCAGTTTTCGGACAGGGGGCTACAATGAGCAGTTCTTC
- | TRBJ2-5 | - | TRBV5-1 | CASRNPGIVETQYF | TGCGCCAGCCGTAACCCAGGGATAGTGGAGACCCAGTACTTC
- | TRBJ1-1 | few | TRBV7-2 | CASSLAVGNTEAFF | TGTGCCAGCAGCTTAGCGGTAGGGAACACTGAAGCTTTCTTT
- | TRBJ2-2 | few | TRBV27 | CASSLRGAGVKNTGELFF | TGTGCCAGCAGTTTAAGGGGGGCGGGAGTAAAGAACACCGGGGAGCTGTTTTTT
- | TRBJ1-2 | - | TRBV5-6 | CASRRTNHGQHYYGYTF | TGTGCCAGCAGACGCACCAATCATGGACAGCACTACTATGGCTACACCTTC
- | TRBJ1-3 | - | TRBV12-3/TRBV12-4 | CASSSGVSGNTIYF | TGTGCCAGCAGTAGCGGCGTTTCTGGAAACACCATATATTTT
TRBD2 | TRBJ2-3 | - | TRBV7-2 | CASAGRGGFTDTQYF | TGTGCCAGCGCCGGGCGGGGGGGGTTCACAGATACGCAGTATTTT
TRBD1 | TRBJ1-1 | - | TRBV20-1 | CSAPNRQGNTEAFF | TGCAGTGCTCCTAACCGACAGGGGAACACTGAAGCTTTCTTT
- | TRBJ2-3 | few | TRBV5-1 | CASSLELARGADTQYF | TGCGCCAGCAGCTTGGAGTTAGCTAGGGGGGCAGATACGCAGTATTTT
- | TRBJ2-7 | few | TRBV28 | CASRSGMYEQYF | TGTGCCAGCAGGTCGGGGATGTACGAGCAGTACTTC
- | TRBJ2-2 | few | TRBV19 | CASSRTVGTPGELFF | TGTGCCAGTAGTAGGACAGTGGGGACACCCGGGGAGCTGTTTTTT
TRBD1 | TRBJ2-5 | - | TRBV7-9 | CASRPGGWETQYF | TGTGCCAGCAGGCCAGGGGGCTGGGAGACCCAGTACTTC
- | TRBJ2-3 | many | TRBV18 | CASSPRADTQYF | TGTGCCAGCTCACCAAGGGCAGATACGCAGTATTTT
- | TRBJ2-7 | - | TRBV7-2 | CASSLGDFSYEQYF | TGTGCCAGCAGCTTAGGGGACTTCTCCTACGAGCAGTACTTC
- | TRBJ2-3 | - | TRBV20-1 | CSADRDTFTDTQYF | TGCAGTGCGGATAGGGACACCTTCACAGATACGCAGTATTTT
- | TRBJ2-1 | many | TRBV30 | CAWSVESSSYNEQFF | TGTGCCTGGAGTGTCGAGTCGAGCTCCTACAATGAGCAGTTCTTC
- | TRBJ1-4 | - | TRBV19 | CASSITLGRINEKLFF | TGTGCCAGTAGTATAACCTTGGGACGGATTAATGAAAAACTGTTTTTT
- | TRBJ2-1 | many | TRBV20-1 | CSAPDWDNEQFF | TGCAGTGCCCCGGATTGGGACAATGAGCAGTTCTTC
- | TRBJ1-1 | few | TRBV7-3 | CASSNHMNTEAFF | TGTGCCAGCAGCAATCACATGAACACTGAAGCTTTCTTT
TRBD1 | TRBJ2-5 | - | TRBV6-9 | CASGYGTGWETQYF | TGTGCCAGCGGTTACGGGACAGGGTGGGAGACCCAGTACTTC
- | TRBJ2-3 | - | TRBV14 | CASSQVNNLDTQYF | TGTGCCAGCAGCCAAGTCAATAACCTAGATACGCAGTATTTT
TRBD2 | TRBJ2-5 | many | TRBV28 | CASRPPTSLRRETQYF | TGTGCCAGCCGTCCCCCGACTAGCCTACGCCGGGAGACCCAGTACTTC
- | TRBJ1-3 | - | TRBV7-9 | CASSLIQGRGNTIYF | TGTGCCAGCAGCTTGATCCAGGGACGTGGAAACACCATATATTTT
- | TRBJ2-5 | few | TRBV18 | CASSPNTLETQYF | TGTGCCAGCTCACCGAATACATTAGAGACCCAGTACTTC
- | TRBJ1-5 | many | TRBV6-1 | CASNYRANQPQHF | TGTGCCAGCAACTACAGAGCGAATCAGCCCCAGCATTTT
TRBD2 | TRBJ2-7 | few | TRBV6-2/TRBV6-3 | CASRIAGESHEQYF | TGTGCCAGCAGAATAGCGGGAGAATCCCACGAGCAGTACTTC
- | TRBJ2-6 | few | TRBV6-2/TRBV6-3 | CASSWSPTGPFGANVLTF | TGTGCCAGCAGTTGGAGCCCCACAGGACCCTTTGGGGCCAACGTCCTGACTTTC
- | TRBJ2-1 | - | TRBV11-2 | CASRPTRGLNNEQFF | TGTGCCAGCAGACCGACCCGGGGACTTAATAATGAGCAGTTCTTC